This record covers a single TCR beta chain. This sample stems from a study of blood T cell repertoires in COVID-19. The trim removed 2 bases at V and 10 bases at J, leaving 5 bases unmatched. The CDR3 sequence is 15 residues long. CDR1 MNHNS and CDR2 SASEGT come from the germline V gene. TCRdb keeps only in-frame clones here, not all; method: immunoSEQ multiplex PCR. In the table there are a few hundred thousand clones, 80% to 90% of which are singletons. Cohorts were based on clinical histories the participants reported. Sequenced sample: PBMCs or T cells enriched from blood (not recorded which). This chain connects TRBV6-1 to TRBJ1-6; 10 nucleotides align to TRBD1. The sequence came from a man younger than 45 who had recovered from COVID-19. The CDR3 DNA follows: TGTGCCAGCAGTGAAATCGGGACAGGGGACTCACCCCTCCACTTT. Translating it yields CASSEIGTGDSPLHF.